The 19 T cell receptor beta chains below all came from one sample that was sequenced in a study of cytomegalovirus exposure and HLA in healthy donors (dated by TCRdb to between 2016 and 2019). The library was generated by the immunoSEQ multiplex PCR assay. For the multiplex PCR, a mixture combining 60 forward primers for TCR Vbeta segments and 13 reverse primers for TCR Jbeta segments was used. The source is immuneACCESS, and TCRdb retained only in-frame sequences with V and J called. Part of the clones is not carried over; for the studies checked, unresolved V genes explain less than half of this, and the remainder is unexplained. The sample table contains more than 140,000 clones; only one count was recorded for more than 60% of them. The ten top clones hold around 3.4% of the sample. Input material: PBMCs. These receptors were collected from a man aged 35 to 55 in good health and CMV-seronegative.

The chain employs TRBV4-3 and TRBJ2-2; TRBD2 agrees at 7 bases. The germline gives CDR1 LGHNA, CDR2 YSLEER. The CDR3 spans 14 residues. V was pared by 1 base and J by 7 bases, with 3 bases of the junction left unmatched. CDR3: CASSQARGVGELFF. In DNA, the CDR3 is TGCGCCAGCAGCCAAGCTCGGGGGGTCGGGGAGCTGTTTTTT.

This clone was picked up a small number of times. The rearrangement links TRBV28 to TRBJ1-2, with D possibly being TRBD1 (5 bases). This CDR3 comprises 16 residues. Germline CDR1 MDHEN, CDR2 SYDVKM. V was cut by 8 bases and J by 1 base, with 20 bases left in between. CDR3: CASLRPAGWDNYGYTF. Written as DNA, the CDR3 is TGTGCCAGCTTGCGGCCGGCAGGGTGGGATAACTATGGCTACACCTTC.

V is TRBV28 and J is TRBJ1-2; TRBD1 aligns across 8 bases. The CDR3 consists of 14 residues. J lost 4 bases, V lost 8 bases, and 9 bases had no gene match. Germline CDR1 and CDR2: MDHEN and SYDVKM. CDR3 coding DNA: TGTGCCAGCCGAAACCAGGGGGCTAGCTATGGCTACACCTTC. This sequence encodes CASRNQGASYGYTF.

The chain recombines TRBV25-1 with TRBJ2-1; 8 nucleotides match TRBD1. The J segment lost 7 bases and the V segment lost 2 bases, leaving 7 bases of the junction unmatched. This CDR3 comprises 15 residues. Germline assignment: CDR1 MGHDK and CDR2 SYGVNS. The CDR3 sequence is CASSEGTGPWNEQFF. In DNA form, the CDR3 reads TGTGCCAGCAGTGAAGGGACAGGACCATGGAATGAGCAGTTCTTC.

The CDR3 protein is CASSRQGGDTQYF. In DNA, the CDR3 is TGTGCCAGCAGCAGACAGGGAGGCGATACGCAGTATTTT. The chain recombines TRBV5-4 with TRBJ2-3; tentatively, D is TRBD1 (7 bases). Germline CDR1 and CDR2: SGHNT and YYREEE (reference sequence). This CDR3 has 13 amino acids. Trimming took off 4 bases at V and 6 bases at J, with 12 bases between the two ends. The whole variable domain, filled in from reference TRBV5-4 and TRBJ2-3, reads ETGVTQSPTHLIKTRGQQVTLRCSSQSGHNTVSWYQQALGQGPQFIFQYYREEENGRGNFPPRFSGLQFPNYSSELNVNALELDDSALYLCASSRQGGDTQYFGPGTRLTVL.

V usage is TRBV5-4 and J usage is TRBJ1-1, with TRBD1 identical over 9 bases. Germline V gene lookup returns CDR1 SGHNT and CDR2 YYREEE (reference sequence). V dropped 4 bases and J dropped 0; count of bases not matched to a gene: 4. The CDR3 is 15 amino acids. The DNA for the CDR3 is TGTGCCAGCAGCCCTGGACAGGGGATGAACACTGAAGCTTTCTTT. This sequence encodes CASSPGQGMNTEAFF.

This sequence joins TRBV6-5 and TRBJ2-7, with 8 nucleotides matching TRBD1. Per the germline V gene, CDR1 is MNHEY and CDR2 is SVGAGI. The junction had 12 bases not matched to a gene; V was cut back by 4 bases and J by 7 bases. This CDR3 spans 15 amino acids. CDR3 nucleotide sequence: TGTGCCAGCAGTTCCGGCAGGGGGCTTCATAGGGAGCAGTACTTC. It specifies CASSSGRGLHREQYF.

V and J are TRBV25-1 and TRBJ1-4; TRBD1 is a possible D gene (5 bases). Trimming shortened V by 4 bases and J by 1 base, and 13 bases separated the two germline ends. The germline V gene has CDR1 MGHDK and CDR2 SYGVNS. This CDR3 region has 16 residues. As DNA, the CDR3 is TGTGCCAGCAGTGGGCTTAGCGGGGGAACTAATGAAAAACTGTTTTTT. It is translated as CASSGLSGGTNEKLFF.

The V call is TRBV28, the J call TRBJ1-5; maybe TRBD1 (6 bases). This CDR3 comprises 15 residues. Germline CDR1 and CDR2: MDHEN and SYDVKM. V shed 3 bases and J shed 3 bases, with 12 bases lying between them. The CDR3 nucleotides read TGTGCCAGCAGTTTTCCTAGACAGGACAATCAGCCCCAGCATTTT. It specifies CASSFPRQDNQPQHF. The entire variable domain, with the rest obtained from reference TRBV28 and TRBJ1-5, is as follows: DVKVTQSSRYLVKRTGEKVFLECVQDMDHENMFWYRQDPGLGLRLIYFSYDVKMKEKGDIPEGYSVSREKKERFSLILESASTNQTSMYLCASSFPRQDNQPQHFGDGTRLSIL.

The chain joins TRBV2 to TRBJ1-1; D is uncertain. The germline V and J ends were trimmed by 8 bases and 0 bases, with 10 bases remaining between them. Germline CDR1 is SNHLY and CDR2 is FYNNEI. This CDR3 has 13 residues. The DNA of the CDR3 is TGTGCCAGCTGGGCAGAGATGAACACTGAAGCTTTCTTT. As protein: CASWAEMNTEAFF.

The rearrangement uses TRBV4-2 and TRBJ1-3, with TRBD1 as a possible D gene (6 bases). This CDR3 has 15 residues. Trimming left V 0 bases short and J 6 bases short, with 12 bases between. Per germline, CDR1 LGHNA and CDR2 YNFKEQ. CDR3 DNA sequence: TGTGCCAGCAGCCAAGACAGGGGTCGGGCAAACACCATATATTTT. Its translation: CASSQDRGRANTIYF.

V usage is TRBV18 and J usage is TRBJ1-1, with 7 bases that match TRBD1. The ends lost 6 bases at V and 6 bases at J; junction bases unmatched: 4. The CDR3 covers 12 residues. Looked up from germline, CDR1 is KGHSH and CDR2 is LQKENI. CDR3 DNA sequence: TGTGCCAGCTCCCTACAGGGGTCTGAAGCTTTCTTT. Amino acids: CASSLQGSEAFF.

This clone has a handful of counts. CDR3 protein: CASSQPTGGEAFF. CDR3 DNA: TGTGCCAGCAGCCAACCGACAGGGGGGGAAGCTTTCTTT. The chain employs TRBV4-2 and TRBJ1-1; 9 bases are a match to TRBD1. The J segment lost 8 bases and the V segment lost 2 bases, leaving 3 bases of the junction unmatched. The CDR3 is 13 residues long. CDR1 and CDR2 from the germline V gene are LGHNA and YNFKEQ.

This sequence joins TRBV6-1 and TRBJ1-1; 7 bases are shared with TRBD1. Trimming at V came to 4 bases and at J to 2 bases, leaving 1 base not matched to a gene. The CDR3 loop spans 13 amino acids. Germline lookup yields CDR1 MNHNS and CDR2 SASEGT. This CDR3 reads CASSGQGNTEAFF. The CDR3 DNA follows: TGTGCCAGCAGTGGACAGGGTAACACTGAAGCTTTCTTT.

The chain uses TRBV6-5 and TRBJ1-1; D is perhaps TRBD1 (5 bases). The CDR3 covers 13 residues. V lost 5 bases and J lost 5, with 12 bases in between. CDR1 MNHEY and CDR2 SVGAGI come from the germline V gene. The CDR3 loop reads CASSEQGDTEAFF. In DNA form, the CDR3 reads TGTGCCAGCAGTGAACAAGGGGATACTGAAGCTTTCTTT.

The V gene is TRBV5-4, the J gene TRBJ2-7; weak D call: TRBD1 (5 bases). This CDR3 region has 16 residues. Germline CDR1 SGHNT, CDR2 YYREEE (reference sequence). V was clipped by 5 bases and J by 2 bases, with 20 bases between them. The CDR3 sequence is CASRRFGAQQTYEQYF. The DNA for the CDR3 is TGTGCCAGCAGGAGGTTTGGGGCCCAACAAACCTACGAGCAGTACTTC.

The V call is TRBV7-3, the J call TRBJ2-2; no definite D call. The germline V gene has CDR1 SGHTA and CDR2 FQGTGA. This CDR3 is built from 13 residues. The V gene lost 3 bases and the J gene lost 5 bases, with 7 bases spanning the gap. DNA of the CDR3: TGTGCCAGCAGCTTTCTTGCGACCGGGGAGCTGTTTTTT. Amino acids: CASSFLATGELFF.

This rearrangement joins TRBV9 to TRBJ2-2; 8 bases fit TRBD2. The CDR3 runs to 19 residues. Germline V gene lookup returns CDR1 SGDLS and CDR2 YYNGEE. The J segment lost 1 base and the V segment lost 0 bases, leaving 11 bases of the junction unmatched. The CDR3 protein is CASSVGFRQSGGNTGELFF. The CDR3 DNA reads as TGTGCCAGCAGCGTAGGCTTTCGTCAGAGCGGGGGGAACACCGGGGAGCTGTTTTTT. The entire variable domain, with the rest obtained from reference TRBV9 and TRBJ2-2, is as follows: DSGVTQTPKHLITATGQRVTLRCSPRSGDLSVYWYQQSLDQGLQFLIQYYNGEERAKGNILERFSAQQFPDLHSELNLSSLELGDSALYFCASSVGFRQSGGNTGELFFGEGSRLTVL.

The chain joins TRBV5-4 to TRBJ1-1, with 8 bases matching TRBD1. The CDR3 is 15 residues long. With V trimmed by 3 bases and J by 4 bases, 8 bases remained unmatched. Germline V gene sequence: CDR1 SGHNT, CDR2 YYREEE (reference sequence). The CDR3 bases are TGTGCCAGCAGCTCCGGGACAGGCGGGCCCACTGAAGCTTTCTTT. This sequence encodes CASSSGTGGPTEAFF. Drawing the rest from reference TRBV5-4 and TRBJ1-1, the complete variable domain is ETGVTQSPTHLIKTRGQQVTLRCSSQSGHNTVSWYQQALGQGPQFIFQYYREEENGRGNFPPRFSGLQFPNYSSELNVNALELDDSALYLCASSSGTGGPTEAFFGQGTRLTVV.